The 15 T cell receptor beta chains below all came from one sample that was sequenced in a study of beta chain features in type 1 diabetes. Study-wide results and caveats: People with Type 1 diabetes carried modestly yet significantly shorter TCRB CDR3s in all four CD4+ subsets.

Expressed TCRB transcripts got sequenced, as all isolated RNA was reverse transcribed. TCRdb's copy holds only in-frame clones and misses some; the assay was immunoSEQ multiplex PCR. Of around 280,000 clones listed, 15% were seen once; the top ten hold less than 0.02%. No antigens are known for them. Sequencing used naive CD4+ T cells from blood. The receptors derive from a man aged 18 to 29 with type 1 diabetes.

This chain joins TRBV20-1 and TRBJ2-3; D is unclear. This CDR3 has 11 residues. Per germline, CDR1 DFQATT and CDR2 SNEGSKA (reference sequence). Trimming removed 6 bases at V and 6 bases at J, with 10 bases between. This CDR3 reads CSARTGDTQYF. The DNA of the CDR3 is TGCAGTGCCCGCACCGGGGATACGCAGTATTTT.

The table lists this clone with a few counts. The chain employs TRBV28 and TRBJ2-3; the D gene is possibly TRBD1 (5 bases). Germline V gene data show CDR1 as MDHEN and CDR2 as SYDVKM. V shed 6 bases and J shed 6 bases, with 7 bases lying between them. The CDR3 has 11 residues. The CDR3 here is CASRGLDTQYF. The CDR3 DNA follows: TGTGCCAGCAGGGGGCTCGATACGCAGTATTTT.

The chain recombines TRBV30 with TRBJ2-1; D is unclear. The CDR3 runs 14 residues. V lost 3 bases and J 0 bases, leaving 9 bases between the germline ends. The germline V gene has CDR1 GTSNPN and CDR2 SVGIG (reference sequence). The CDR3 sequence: CAWSDTDSYNEQFF. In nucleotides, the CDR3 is TGTGCCTGGAGCGACACCGACTCCTACAATGAGCAGTTCTTC.

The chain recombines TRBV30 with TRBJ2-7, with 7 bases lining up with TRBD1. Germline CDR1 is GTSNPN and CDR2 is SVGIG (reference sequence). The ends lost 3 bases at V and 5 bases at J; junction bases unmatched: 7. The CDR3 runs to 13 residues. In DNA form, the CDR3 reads TGTGCCTGGAGCGGACAGGACTGGGACGAGCAGTACTTC. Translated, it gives CAWSGQDWDEQYF.

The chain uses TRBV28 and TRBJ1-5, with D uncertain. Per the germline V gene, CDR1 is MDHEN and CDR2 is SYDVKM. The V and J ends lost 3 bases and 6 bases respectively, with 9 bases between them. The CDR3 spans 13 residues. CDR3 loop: CASSFQAGQPQHF. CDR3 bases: TGTGCCAGCAGTTTTCAGGCGGGTCAGCCCCAGCATTTT.

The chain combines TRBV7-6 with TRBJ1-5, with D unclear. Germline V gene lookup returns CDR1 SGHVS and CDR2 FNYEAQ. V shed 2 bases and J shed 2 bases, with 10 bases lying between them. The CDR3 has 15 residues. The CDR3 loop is CASSLSASGNQPQHF. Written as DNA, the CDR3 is TGTGCCAGCAGCTTATCTGCGAGCGGCAATCAGCCCCAGCATTTT. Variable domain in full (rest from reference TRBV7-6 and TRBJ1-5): GAGVSQSPRYKVTKRGQDVALRCDPISGHVSLYWYRQALGQGPEFLTYFNYEAQQDKSGLPNDRFSAERPEGSISTLTIQRTEQRDSAMYRCASSLSASGNQPQHFGDGTRLSIL.

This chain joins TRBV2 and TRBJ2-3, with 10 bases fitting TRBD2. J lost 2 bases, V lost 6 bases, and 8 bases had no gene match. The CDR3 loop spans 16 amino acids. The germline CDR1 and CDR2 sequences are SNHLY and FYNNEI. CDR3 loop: CASSYTSGIFTDTQYF. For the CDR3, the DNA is TGTGCCAGCAGCTATACTAGCGGGATTTTCACAGATACGCAGTATTTT.

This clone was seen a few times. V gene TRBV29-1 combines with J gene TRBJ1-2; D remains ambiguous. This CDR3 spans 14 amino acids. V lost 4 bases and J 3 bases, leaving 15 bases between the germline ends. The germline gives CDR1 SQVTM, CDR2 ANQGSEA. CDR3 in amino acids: CSVGADPIDYGYTF. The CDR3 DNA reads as TGCAGCGTTGGGGCAGACCCAATTGACTATGGCTACACCTTC.

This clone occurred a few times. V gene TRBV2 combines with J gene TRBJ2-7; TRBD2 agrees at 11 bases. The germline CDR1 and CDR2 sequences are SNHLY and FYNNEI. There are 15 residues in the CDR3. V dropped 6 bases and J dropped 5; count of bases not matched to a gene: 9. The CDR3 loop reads CASRFGTSGEDEQYF. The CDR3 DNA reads TGTGCCAGCAGATTCGGGACTAGCGGAGAGGACGAGCAGTACTTC.

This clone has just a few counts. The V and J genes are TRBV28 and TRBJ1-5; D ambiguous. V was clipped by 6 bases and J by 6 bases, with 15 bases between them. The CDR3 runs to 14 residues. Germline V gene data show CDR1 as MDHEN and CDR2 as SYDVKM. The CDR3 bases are TGTGCCAGCAGCGCGCCGGCGGATTCTCAGCCCCAGCATTTT. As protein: CASSAPADSQPQHF.

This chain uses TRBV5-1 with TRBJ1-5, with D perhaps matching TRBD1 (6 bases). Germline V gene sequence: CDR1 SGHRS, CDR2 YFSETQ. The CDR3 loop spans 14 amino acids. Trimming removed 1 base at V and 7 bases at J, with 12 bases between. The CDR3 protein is CASSLRSGDQPQHF. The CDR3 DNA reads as TGCGCCAGCAGCTTGAGGTCAGGGGACCAGCCCCAGCATTTT.

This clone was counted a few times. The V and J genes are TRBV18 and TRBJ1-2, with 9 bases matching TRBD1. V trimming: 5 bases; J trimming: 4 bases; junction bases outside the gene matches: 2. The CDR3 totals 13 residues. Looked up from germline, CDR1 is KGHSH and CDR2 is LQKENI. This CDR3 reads CASSGQGLYGYTF. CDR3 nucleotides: TGTGCCAGCTCAGGACAGGGGCTCTATGGCTACACCTTC.

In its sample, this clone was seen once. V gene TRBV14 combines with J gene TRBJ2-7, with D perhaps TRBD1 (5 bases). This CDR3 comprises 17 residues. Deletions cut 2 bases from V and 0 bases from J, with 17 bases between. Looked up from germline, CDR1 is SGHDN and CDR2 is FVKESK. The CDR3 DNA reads TGTGCCAGCAGCCAATTCCCCCCCGGACATCGCTCCTACGAGCAGTACTTC. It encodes CASSQFPPGHRSYEQYF.

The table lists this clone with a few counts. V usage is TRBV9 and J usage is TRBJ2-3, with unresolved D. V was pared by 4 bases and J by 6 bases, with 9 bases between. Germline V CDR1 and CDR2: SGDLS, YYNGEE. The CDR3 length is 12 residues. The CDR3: CASSPELDTQYF. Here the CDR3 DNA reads TGTGCCAGCAGCCCCGAGTTGGATACGCAGTATTTT. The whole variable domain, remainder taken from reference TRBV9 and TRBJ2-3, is DSGVTQTPKHLITATGQRVTLRCSPRSGDLSVYWYQQSLDQGLQFLIQYYNGEERAKGNILERFSAQQFPDLHSELNLSSLELGDSALYFCASSPELDTQYFGPGTRLTVL.

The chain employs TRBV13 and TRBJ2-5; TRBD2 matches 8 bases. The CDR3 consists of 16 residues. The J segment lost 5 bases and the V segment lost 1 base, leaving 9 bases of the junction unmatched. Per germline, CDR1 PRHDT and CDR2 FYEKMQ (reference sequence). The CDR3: CASSLVTGGPPETQYF. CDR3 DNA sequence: TGTGCCAGCAGCTTAGTAACGGGAGGGCCCCCGGAGACCCAGTACTTC. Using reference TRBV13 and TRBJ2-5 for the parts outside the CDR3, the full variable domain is AAGVIQSPRHLIKEKRETATLKCYPIPRHDTVYWYQQGPGQDPQFLISFYEKMQSDKGSIPDRFSAQQFSDYHSELNMSSLELGDSALYFCASSLVTGGPPETQYFGPGTRLLVL.